Listed below are T cell receptor beta chains from one sample, sequenced in a study of blood T cell repertoires in COVID-19. Some clones are missing from TCRdb's copy, which holds only in-frame ones; the method was immunoSEQ multiplex PCR. The sample records 130,000 or so clones, 80% to 90% being singletons. The source material was peripheral blood. These TCRs come from a woman aged 55-69 years with acute or convalescent COVID-19. Both conserved end residues are part of each CDR3. The D gene is left open where the match is weak. Rows give clone size only sometimes, using once, few, many, or a class for an expanded clone.

V gene	D gene	clone size	J gene	CDR3 protein	CDR3 DNA
TRBV24-1	.	.	TRBJ2-2	CATSDLGAVGPGELFF	TGTGCCACCAGTGATTTAGGGGCCGTAGGGCCCGGGGAGCTGTTTTTT
TRBV9	TRBD1	.	TRBJ1-6	CASSDQGVGSPLHF	TGTGCCAGCAGCGACCAGGGGGTGGGTTCACCCCTCCACTTT
TRBV7-2	.	.	TRBJ1-4	CASRRQSNEKLFF	TGTGCCAGCAGACGACAGTCTAATGAAAAACTGTTTTTT
TRBV10-3	TRBD1	.	TRBJ1-2	CAISDPGQALDYGYTF	TGTGCCATCAGTGATCCGGGACAGGCTTTAGACTATGGCTACACCTTC
TRBV5-6	.	.	TRBJ1-3	CASSLRGTGNTIYF	TGTGCCAGCAGCTTGAGGGGAACTGGAAACACCATATATTTT
TRBV28	TRBD1	once	TRBJ1-4	CASLGQGATNEKLFF	TGTGCCAGCCTGGGACAGGGTGCCACTAATGAAAAACTGTTTTTT
TRBV5-1	TRBD1	.	TRBJ1-4	CASSSGQLNEKLFF	TGCGCCAGCAGCTCGGGACAGCTCAATGAAAAACTGTTTTTT
TRBV11-3	.	.	TRBJ2-2	CASSASRNTGELFF	TGTGCCAGCAGCGCATCTAGGAACACCGGGGAGCTGTTTTTT
TRBV5-3	.	.	TRBJ2-4	CARSFLAKNIQYF	TGTGCCAGAAGCTTTCTAGCCAAAAACATTCAGTACTTC
TRBV24-1	.	few	TRBJ2-1	CATSDSTGSGAYNEQFF	TGTGCCACCAGTGACTCCACAGGGTCAGGGGCCTACAATGAGCAGTTCTTC
TRBV6-5	TRBD1	.	TRBJ2-1	CASLPGQGYNEQFF	TGTGCCAGCCTACCGGGACAGGGTTACAATGAGCAGTTCTTC
TRBV21-1	.	.	TRBJ1-6	CASSVRIGGQGNSPLHF	TGTGCCAGCAGCGTTCGCATTGGGGGACAGGGGAATTCACCCCTCCACTTT
TRBV19	TRBD2	.	TRBJ2-1	CASSSRLAGPYNEQFF	TGTGCCAGTAGTTCCAGACTAGCGGGTCCCTACAATGAGCAGTTCTTC
TRBV5-6	.	.	TRBJ1-2	CASSLRGLEGYTF	TGTGCCAGCAGCTTGAGGGGTCTCGAGGGCTACACCTTC
TRBV24-1	TRBD2	.	TRBJ2-5	CATSDPLAGSAGETQYF	TGTGCCACCAGTGACCCTTTAGCGGGCTCGGCGGGGGAGACCCAGTACTTC
TRBV19	.	once	TRBJ1-5	CASSSGRGGDQPQHF	TGTGCCAGTAGTTCAGGGCGGGGCGGAGATCAGCCCCAGCATTTT
TRBV4-2	.	.	TRBJ1-4	CASSQDSLTNEKLFF	TGTGCCAGCAGCCAAGATTCACTAACTAATGAAAAACTGTTTTTT
TRBV28	TRBD1	.	TRBJ2-7	CASSLEAEGRDRGRGRHEQYF	TGTGCCAGCAGTTTAGAGGCCGAGGGCCGGGACAGGGGCCGAGGAAGGCACGAGCAGTACTTC
TRBV27	.	.	TRBJ1-5	CASTLQGGFGQPQHF	TGTGCCAGCACTCTTCAGGGTGGGTTCGGGCAGCCCCAGCATTTT
TRBV28	TRBD1	.	TRBJ2-3	CASSPGQGTDTQYF	TGTGCCAGCAGTCCCGGACAGGGTACGGATACGCAGTATTTT
TRBV7-9	TRBD2	.	TRBJ2-1	CASSPRSQRENYNEQFF	TGTGCCAGCAGCCCACGGTCGCAGCGGGAGAACTACAATGAGCAGTTCTTC
TRBV2	.	.	TRBJ1-5	CASSFGGQPQHF	TGTGCCAGCAGTTTTGGCGGTCAGCCCCAGCATTTT
TRBV4-3	.	once	TRBJ1-5	CASSLYGESSNQPQHF	TGCGCCAGCAGCCTATACGGGGAAAGTAGCAATCAGCCCCAGCATTTT
TRBV7-9	.	.	TRBJ2-3	CASSWGMEADTQYF	TGTGCCAGCAGCTGGGGAATGGAGGCAGATACGCAGTATTTT
TRBV27	.	.	TRBJ1-5	CASSPSTVSYSNQPQHF	TGTGCCAGCAGTCCATCGACAGTTTCCTATAGCAATCAGCCCCAGCATTTT
TRBV10-3	TRBD2	.	TRBJ2-2	CAISAGLADTGELFF	TGTGCCATCAGTGCCGGGCTAGCGGACACCGGGGAGCTGTTTTTT
TRBV27	TRBD1	once	TRBJ2-7	CASSSAGQGQYEQYF	TGTGCCAGCAGTTCCGCGGGACAGGGGCAATACGAGCAGTACTTC
TRBV28	TRBD2	.	TRBJ2-7	CASSPGGRYEQYF	TGTGCCAGCAGCCCGGGGGGAAGGTACGAGCAGTACTTC
TRBV12-3/TRBV12-4	.	.	TRBJ2-3	CASRGVNTDTQYF	TGTGCCAGCAGAGGGGTAAACACAGATACGCAGTATTTT
TRBV6-6	.	.	TRBJ1-3	CASSPTGFGGNTIYF	TGTGCCAGCAGTCCCACAGGGTTTGGAGGAAACACCATATATTTT
TRBV4-3	TRBD2	once	TRBJ2-1	CASSRSGGASYNEQFF	TGCGCCAGCAGCCGAAGCGGGGGGGCCTCCTACAATGAGCAGTTCTTC
TRBV29-1	TRBD1	.	TRBJ2-2	CSVDRGYTGELFF	TGCAGCGTTGACAGGGGGTACACCGGGGAGCTGTTTTTT
TRBV6-5	.	.	TRBJ1-5	CASMKGVDGQPQHF	TGTGCCAGTATGAAGGGGGTGGATGGTCAGCCCCAGCATTTT
TRBV18	.	.	TRBJ1-6	CASSPLVGGNSPLHF	TGTGCCAGCTCACCACTTGTCGGGGGGAATTCACCCCTCCACTTT
TRBV24-1	.	.	TRBJ2-1	CATSDQGLFGSSYNEQFF	TGTGCCACCAGTGACCAAGGACTTTTCGGCAGCTCCTACAATGAGCAGTTCTTC
TRBV7-7	TRBD1	.	TRBJ2-2	CASSPDRVGTGELFF	TGTGCTAGCAGCCCGGACAGGGTCGGCACCGGGGAGCTGTTTTTT
TRBV7-3	TRBD1	.	TRBJ2-3	CASSSPERTGGLDTQYF	TGTGCCAGCAGCTCCCCCGAGAGGACAGGGGGTTTAGATACGCAGTATTTT
TRBV5-1	.	few	TRBJ1-1	CASSSQGNTEAFF	TGCGCCAGCAGCTCCCAGGGGAACACTGAAGCTTTCTTT
TRBV5-1	.	.	TRBJ1-6	CASSPGRGHNSPLHF	TGCGCCAGCAGCCCTGGTAGGGGCCATAATTCACCCCTCCACTTT